These 16 T cell receptor beta chains were sequenced from one sample in a study of beta chain features in type 1 diabetes. Findings and limits, study-wide: Across all four CD4+ subsets, people with type 1 diabetes showed modestly shorter TCRB CDR3s.

Investigators reverse transcribed all isolated RNA, so they sequenced expressed TCRB transcripts. This table comes from immunoSEQ multiplex PCR, and its TCRdb copy is limited to in-frame clones, with some not included. The sample includes about 160,000 clones, approximately 9% of them seen just once. The antigens for these receptors are not known. Sequencing was carried out using central memory CD4+ T cells from blood. These TCRs come from a woman aged 18 to 35 with type 1 diabetes.

The CDR3 reads CASSRLAGGWDTQYF. The CDR3 region has the DNA TGTGCCAGCAGCAGACTAGCGGGGGGCTGGGATACGCAGTATTTT. The rearrangement links TRBV7-2 to TRBJ2-3; 13 bases fit TRBD2. With V trimmed by 5 bases and J by 6 bases, 5 bases remained unmatched. The CDR3 totals 15 residues. From germline, CDR1 is SGHTA and CDR2 FQGNSA.

This clone has just a few counts. The chain uses TRBV10-3 and TRBJ2-2; tentative D call: TRBD2 (5 bases). Per germline, CDR1 ENHRY and CDR2 SYGVKD. The CDR3 has 14 residues. Trimming stripped 10 bases from V and 7 bases from J, with 19 bases between. As DNA, the CDR3 is TGTGCCAGCATTTGGGGTTCGGGAAACGGGGAGCTGTTTTTT. It is translated as CASIWGSGNGELFF.

The rearrangement links TRBV28 to TRBJ1-4; no firm D call. This CDR3 is 17 amino acids long. Trimming stripped 2 bases from V and 0 bases from J, with 13 bases between. The germline V gene has CDR1 MDHEN and CDR2 SYDVKM. CDR3 sequence reads: CASSLPMGVATNEKLFF. The CDR3 DNA reads TGTGCCAGCAGTTTACCAATGGGCGTTGCAACTAATGAAAAACTGTTTTTT.

The table lists this clone with a few counts. V is TRBV7-2 and J is TRBJ1-2; D gene unclear. The CDR3 runs 14 residues. The ends were cut back, 2 bases at V and 4 bases at J, with 11 bases in the middle. Germline CDR1 is SGHTA and CDR2 is FQGNSA. In DNA form, the CDR3 reads TGTGCCAGCAGCTTAAACGAATACGGCTATGGCTACACCTTC. Its translation is CASSLNEYGYGYTF.

This chain joins TRBV7-9 and TRBJ2-7; 9 nucleotides match TRBD1. The CDR3 covers 14 residues. The V segment lost 5 bases and the J segment 3 bases; nucleotides outside the gene matches: 5. Per the germline V gene, CDR1 is SEHNR and CDR2 is FQNEAQ (reference sequence). In DNA, the CDR3 is TGTGCCAGCAGCCGGACAGGGGCCAACTACGAGCAGTACTTC. This encodes CASSRTGANYEQYF.

This clone turned up a few times. The CDR3 DNA follows: TGCGCCAGCAGCCCGGGGACTAGCGGGAGTAGAGGGACCCAGTACTTC. It is translated as CASSPGTSGSRGTQYF. The V and J genes are TRBV4-3 and TRBJ2-5, with 14 bases fitting TRBD2. The CDR3 has 16 amino acids. V shed 4 bases and J 7 bases; nucleotides not matched to a gene: 8. Germline lookup yields CDR1 LGHNA and CDR2 YSLEER.

The chain has TRBV27 and TRBJ2-7, with 13 bases that match TRBD2. From germline, CDR1 is MNHEY and CDR2 SMNVEV (reference sequence). Germline trimming cut 5 bases from V and 4 bases from J; bases unmatched to any gene: 8. The CDR3 has 16 amino acids. CDR3 sequence (DNA): TGTGCCAGCAGTACAGGGACTAGCGGGAAACTATACGAGCAGTACTTC. It codes for CASSTGTSGKLYEQYF.

V and J are TRBV2 and TRBJ1-5, with TRBD1 matching 7 bases. This CDR3 is 16 amino acids long. The germline gives CDR1 SNHLY, CDR2 FYNNEI. V lost 6 bases to trimming and J lost 6 bases; unmatched junction nucleotides: 14. The CDR3 DNA sequence: TGTGCCAGCAGCGACCACAGGGGCCGGAGGGGTCAGCCCCAGCATTTT. Residues: CASSDHRGRRGQPQHF.

The rearrangement uses TRBV4-3 and TRBJ2-7; 10 bases match TRBD2. V lost 1 base, J lost 5 bases, and 5 bases stayed unmatched. The CDR3 covers 15 residues. Germline V gene lookup returns CDR1 LGHNA and CDR2 YSLEER. CDR3 nucleotides: TGCGCCAGCAGCCAAGCTGCTAGCGGGAGCCACGAGCAGTACTTC. This sequence encodes CASSQAASGSHEQYF.

This clone was counted between two and nine times. This CDR3 is CASSEGLVAQYF. CDR3 nucleotides: TGTGCCAGCAGTGAGGGACTAGTGGCCCAGTACTTC. The chain carries TRBV6-1 and TRBJ2-5; 8 bases align to TRBD2. Germline V gene lookup returns CDR1 MNHNS and CDR2 SASEGT. The junction had 3 bases not matched to a gene; V was cut back by 3 bases and J by 9 bases. The CDR3 totals 12 residues.

The rearrangement links TRBV19 to TRBJ1-2; 8 nucleotides line up with TRBD1. J was trimmed by 1 base and V by 5 bases; bases with no gene match: 9. The CDR3 contains 16 residues. The germline V gene has CDR1 LNHDA and CDR2 SQIVND (reference sequence). The CDR3 nucleotides read TGTGCCAGTAGTCCTGGCGACAGGGGCCTTAACTATGGCTACACCTTC. It yields the protein CASSPGDRGLNYGYTF. Variable domain in full (rest from reference TRBV19 and TRBJ1-2): DGGITQSPKYLFRKEGQNVTLSCEQNLNHDAMYWYRQDPGQGLRLIYYSQIVNDFQKGDIAEGYSVSREKKESFPLTVTSAQKNPTAFYLCASSPGDRGLNYGYTFGSGTRLTVV.

This clone was observed a handful of times. This sequence joins TRBV25-1 and TRBJ2-7, with TRBD1 as a possible D gene (6 bases). V lost 5 bases to trimming and J lost 2 bases, with 10 bases between them. The CDR3 runs 13 residues. CDR1 and CDR2 (germline): MGHDK, SYGVNS. The CDR3 coding sequence is TGTGCCAGCAGTTCGCACAGGGCCTACGAGCAGTACTTC. It encodes CASSSHRAYEQYF.

This clone has more than one count but fewer than ten. Here the CDR3 reads CASSQPAASGNTGELFF. CDR3 bases: TGCGCCAGCAGCCAACCCGCAGCCAGCGGGAACACCGGGGAGCTGTTTTTT. J is TRBJ2-2 and V is TRBV4-3, with D possibly TRBD2 on 5 matching bases. Between the trimmed V and J ends, which lost 2 bases and 1 base, there was a span of 14 bases. The CDR3 spans 17 residues. Per germline, CDR1 LGHNA and CDR2 YSLEER.

This clone was recorded a few times. This sequence joins TRBV28 and TRBJ2-4; tentatively, D is TRBD1 (6 bases). Germline CDR1 MDHEN, CDR2 SYDVKM. The ends were cut back, 6 bases at V and 12 bases at J, with 21 bases in the middle. The CDR3 runs to 14 residues. This chain's CDR3 is CASRGISTGTPQYF. CDR3 bases: TGTGCCAGCAGGGGGATTTCCACCGGGACACCTCAGTACTTC. Supplemented by reference TRBV28 and TRBJ2-4, the full variable domain reads DVKVTQSSRYLVKRTGEKVFLECVQDMDHENMFWYRQDPGLGLRLIYFSYDVKMKEKGDIPEGYSVSREKKERFSLILESASTNQTSMYLCASRGISTGTPQYFGAGTRLSVL.

In its sample, this clone was seen a few times. The J gene is TRBJ2-4, the V gene TRBV5-1; D possibly corresponds to TRBD1 (6 bases). V was shortened by 0 bases and J by 0 bases, with 10 bases between the two germline ends. Per germline, CDR1 SGHRS and CDR2 YFSETQ. The CDR3 extends over 16 amino acids. Here the CDR3 reads CASSLEGVLAKNIQYF. The CDR3 nucleotides read TGCGCCAGCAGCTTGGAGGGGGTACTAGCCAAAAACATTCAGTACTTC.

The chain uses TRBV5-4 and TRBJ2-7; perhaps TRBD1 as D (5 bases). The ends were cut back, 4 bases at V and 1 base at J, with 15 bases in the middle. Germline V gene data show CDR1 as SGHNT and CDR2 as YYREEE (reference sequence). This CDR3 spans 15 amino acids. This CDR3 reads CASSQDTGSSYEQYF. CDR3 sequence (DNA): TGTGCCAGCAGCCAAGATACAGGATCTTCCTACGAGCAGTACTTC.